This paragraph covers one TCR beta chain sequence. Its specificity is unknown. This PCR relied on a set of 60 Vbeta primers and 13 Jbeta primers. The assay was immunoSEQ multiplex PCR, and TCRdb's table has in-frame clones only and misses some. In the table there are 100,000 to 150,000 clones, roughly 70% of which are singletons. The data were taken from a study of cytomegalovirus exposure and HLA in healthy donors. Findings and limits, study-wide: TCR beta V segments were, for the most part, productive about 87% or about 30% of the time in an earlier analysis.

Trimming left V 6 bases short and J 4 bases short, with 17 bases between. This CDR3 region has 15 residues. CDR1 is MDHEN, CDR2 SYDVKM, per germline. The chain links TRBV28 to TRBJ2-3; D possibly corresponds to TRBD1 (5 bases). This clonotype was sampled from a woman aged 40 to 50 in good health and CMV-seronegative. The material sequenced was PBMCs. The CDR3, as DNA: TGTGCCAGCAGATATGGGTGGCAGGGCCCAGATACGCAGTATTTT. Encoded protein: CASRYGWQGPDTQYF.